Detailed here is one T cell receptor beta chain. This CDR3 has 18 residues. Germline loops: CDR1 SGHNT, CDR2 YYREEE (reference sequence). J lost 0 bases, V lost 4 bases, and 10 bases had no gene match. This sample is drawn from a study of T cell responses to AZD1222 COVID-19 vaccine. Libraries were prepared by immunoSEQ multiplex PCR; TCRdb keeps only in-frame clonotypes and omits some of them. This sample has some 160,000 clones, with around 94% found just once. Source: peripheral blood, taken on day 0 of AZD1222 vaccination. The chain has TRBV5-4 and TRBJ2-3; 11 bases are shared with TRBD2. This receptor was identified in an adult in good health. CDR3 region: CASSLRLAGSASTDTQYF. In nucleotides, the CDR3 is TGTGCCAGCAGCCTTCGACTAGCGGGATCAGCTAGCACAGATACGCAGTATTTT.